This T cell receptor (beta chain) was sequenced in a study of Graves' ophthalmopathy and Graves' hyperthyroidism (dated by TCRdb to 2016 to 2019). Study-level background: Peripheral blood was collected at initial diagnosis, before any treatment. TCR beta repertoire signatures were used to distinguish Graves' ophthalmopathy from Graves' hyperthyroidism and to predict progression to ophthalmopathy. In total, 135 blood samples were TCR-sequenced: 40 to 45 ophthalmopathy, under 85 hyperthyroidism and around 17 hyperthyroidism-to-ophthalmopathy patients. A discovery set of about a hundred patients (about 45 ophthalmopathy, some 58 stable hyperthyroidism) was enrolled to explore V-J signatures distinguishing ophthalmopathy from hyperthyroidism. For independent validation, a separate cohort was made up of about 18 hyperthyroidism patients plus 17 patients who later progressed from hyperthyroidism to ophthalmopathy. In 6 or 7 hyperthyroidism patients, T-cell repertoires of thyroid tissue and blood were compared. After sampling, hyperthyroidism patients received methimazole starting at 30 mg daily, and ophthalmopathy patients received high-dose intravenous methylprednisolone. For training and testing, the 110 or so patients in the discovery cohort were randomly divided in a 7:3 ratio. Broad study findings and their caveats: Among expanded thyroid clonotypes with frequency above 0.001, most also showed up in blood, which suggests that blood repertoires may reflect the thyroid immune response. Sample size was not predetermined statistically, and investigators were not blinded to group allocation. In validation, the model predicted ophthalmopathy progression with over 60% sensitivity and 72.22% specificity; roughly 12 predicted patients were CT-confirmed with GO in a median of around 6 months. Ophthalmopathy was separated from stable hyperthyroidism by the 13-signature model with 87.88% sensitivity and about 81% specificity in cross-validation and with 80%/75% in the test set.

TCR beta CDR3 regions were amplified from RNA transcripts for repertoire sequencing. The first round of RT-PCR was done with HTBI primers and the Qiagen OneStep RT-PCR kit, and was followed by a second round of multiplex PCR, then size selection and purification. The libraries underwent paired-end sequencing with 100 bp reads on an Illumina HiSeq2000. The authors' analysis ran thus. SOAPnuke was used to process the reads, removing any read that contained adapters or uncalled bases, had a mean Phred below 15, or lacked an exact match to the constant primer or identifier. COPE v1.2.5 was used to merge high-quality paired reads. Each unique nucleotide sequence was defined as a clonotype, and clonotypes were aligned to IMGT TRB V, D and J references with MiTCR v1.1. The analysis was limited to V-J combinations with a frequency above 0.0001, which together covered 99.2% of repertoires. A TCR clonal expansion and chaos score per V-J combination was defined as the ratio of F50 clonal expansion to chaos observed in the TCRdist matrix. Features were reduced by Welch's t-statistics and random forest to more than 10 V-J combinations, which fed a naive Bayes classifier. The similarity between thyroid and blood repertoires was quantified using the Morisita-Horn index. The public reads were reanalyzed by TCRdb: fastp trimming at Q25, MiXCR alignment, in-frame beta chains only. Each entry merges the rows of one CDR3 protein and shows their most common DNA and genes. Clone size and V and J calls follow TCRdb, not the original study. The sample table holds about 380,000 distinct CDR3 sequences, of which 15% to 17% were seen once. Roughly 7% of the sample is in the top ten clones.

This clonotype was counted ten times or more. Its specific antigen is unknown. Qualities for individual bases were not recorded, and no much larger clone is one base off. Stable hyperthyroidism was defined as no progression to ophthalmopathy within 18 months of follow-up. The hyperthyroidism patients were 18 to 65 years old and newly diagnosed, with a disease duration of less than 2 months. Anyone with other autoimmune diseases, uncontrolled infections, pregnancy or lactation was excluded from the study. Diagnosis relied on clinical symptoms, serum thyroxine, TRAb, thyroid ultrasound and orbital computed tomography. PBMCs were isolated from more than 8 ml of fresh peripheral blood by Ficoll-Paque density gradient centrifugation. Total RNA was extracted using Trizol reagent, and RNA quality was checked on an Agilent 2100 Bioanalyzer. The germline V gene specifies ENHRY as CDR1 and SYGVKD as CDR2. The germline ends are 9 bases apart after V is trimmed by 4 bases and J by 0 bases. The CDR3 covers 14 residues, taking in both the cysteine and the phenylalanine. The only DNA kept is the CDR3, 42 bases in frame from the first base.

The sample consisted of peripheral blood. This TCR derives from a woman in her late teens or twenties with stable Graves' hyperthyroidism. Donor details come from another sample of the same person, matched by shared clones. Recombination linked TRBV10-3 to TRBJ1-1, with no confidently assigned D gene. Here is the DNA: TGTGCCATCAGTGTGACGAACATGAACACTGAAGCTTTCTTT. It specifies CAISVTNMNTEAFF.